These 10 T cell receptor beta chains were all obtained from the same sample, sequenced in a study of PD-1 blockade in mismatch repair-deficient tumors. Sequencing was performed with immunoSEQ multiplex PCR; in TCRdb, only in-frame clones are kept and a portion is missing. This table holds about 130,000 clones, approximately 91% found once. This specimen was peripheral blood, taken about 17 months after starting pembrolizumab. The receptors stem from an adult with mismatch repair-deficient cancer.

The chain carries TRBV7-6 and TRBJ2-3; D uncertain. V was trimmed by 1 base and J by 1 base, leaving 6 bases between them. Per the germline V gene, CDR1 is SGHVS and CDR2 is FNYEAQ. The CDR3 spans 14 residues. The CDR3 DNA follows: TGTGCCAGCAGCTTAGGGCAACGCACAGATACGCAGTATTTT. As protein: CASSLGQRTDTQYF.

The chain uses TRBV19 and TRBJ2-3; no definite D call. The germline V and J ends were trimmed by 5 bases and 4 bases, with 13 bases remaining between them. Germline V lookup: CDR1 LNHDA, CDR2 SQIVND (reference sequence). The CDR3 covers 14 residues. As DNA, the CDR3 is TGTGCCAGTAGTCCTACCCCACCCCCAGATACGCAGTATTTT. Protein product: CASSPTPPPDTQYF.

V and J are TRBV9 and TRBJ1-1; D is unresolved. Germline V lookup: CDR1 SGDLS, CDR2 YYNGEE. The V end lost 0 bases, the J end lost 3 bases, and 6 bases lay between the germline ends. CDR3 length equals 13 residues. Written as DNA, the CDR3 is TGTGCCAGCAGCGTAGGCGTTTACACTGAAGCTTTCTTT. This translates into CASSVGVYTEAFF.

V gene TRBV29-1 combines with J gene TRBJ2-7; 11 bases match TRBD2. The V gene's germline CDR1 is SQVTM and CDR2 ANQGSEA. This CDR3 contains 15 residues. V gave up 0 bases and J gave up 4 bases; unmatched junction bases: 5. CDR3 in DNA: TGCAGCGTTGAAGATCCAACTAGCGGGAGTTACGAGCAGTACTTC. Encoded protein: CSVEDPTSGSYEQYF.

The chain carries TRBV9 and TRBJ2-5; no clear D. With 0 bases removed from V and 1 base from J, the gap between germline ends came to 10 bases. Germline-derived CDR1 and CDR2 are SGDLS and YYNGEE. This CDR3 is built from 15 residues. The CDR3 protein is CASSVEGWSQETQYF. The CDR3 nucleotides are TGTGCCAGCAGCGTAGAGGGTTGGAGCCAAGAGACCCAGTACTTC.

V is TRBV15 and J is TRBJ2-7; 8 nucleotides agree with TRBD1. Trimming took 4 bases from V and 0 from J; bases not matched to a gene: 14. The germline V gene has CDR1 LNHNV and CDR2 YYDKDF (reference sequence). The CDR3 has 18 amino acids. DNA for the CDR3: TGTGCCACCAGCACCCCCCTCCAACCCGGGACAGGCTCCTACGAGCAGTACTTC. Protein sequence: CATSTPLQPGTGSYEQYF.

DNA for the CDR3: TGCGCCAGCAGCCATAGGACTAGCGGGAGCTACGAGCAGTACTTC. The encoded protein is CASSHRTSGSYEQYF. The chain uses TRBV4-1 and TRBJ2-7; 13 nucleotides line up with TRBD2. With V trimmed by 3 bases and J by 3 bases, 2 bases remained unmatched. Germline V CDR1 and CDR2: MGHRA, YSYEKL. CDR3 length: 15 residues.

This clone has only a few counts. CDR3 nucleotides: TGTGCCAGCTCTTGGCTAGCGGGAGCTGGAGATACGCAGTATTTT. Translation: CASSWLAGAGDTQYF. The rearrangement uses TRBV9 and TRBJ2-3; TRBD2 agrees at 10 bases. The CDR3 spans 15 residues. The junction had 10 bases not matched to a gene; V was cut back by 7 bases and J by 5 bases. Germline V gene lookup returns CDR1 SGDLS and CDR2 YYNGEE.

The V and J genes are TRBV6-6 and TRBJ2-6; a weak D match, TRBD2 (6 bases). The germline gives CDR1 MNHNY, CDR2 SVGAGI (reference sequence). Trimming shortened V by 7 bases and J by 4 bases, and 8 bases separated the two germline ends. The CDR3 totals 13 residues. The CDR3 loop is CASIGRGANVLTF. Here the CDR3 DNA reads TGTGCCAGCATCGGGAGAGGGGCCAACGTCCTGACTTTC.

The DNA of the CDR3 is TGCGCCAGCAGCCCCGGTGACAGGGCAAGGAGCAATCAGCCCCAGCATTTT. The encoded protein is CASSPGDRARSNQPQHF. This sequence joins TRBV4-1 and TRBJ1-5; 7 bases map to TRBD1. With V trimmed by 4 bases and J by 1 base, 10 bases remained unmatched. Germline V CDR1 and CDR2: MGHRA, YSYEKL. The CDR3 loop spans 17 amino acids.